The clone carrying this T cell receptor beta chain was observed a few times. This specimen comes from a study of control samples from healthy donors and cancer patients. Method: immunoSEQ multiplex PCR; TCRdb's copy keeps in-frame clones and lacks some. The profile covers roughly 150,000 clones, with around 88% appearing a single time and 1.7% taken by the ten largest. CDR1 SGHKS and CDR2 YYEKEE come from the germline V gene (reference sequence). The germline V and J ends were trimmed by 3 bases and 4 bases, with 10 bases remaining between them. The CDR3 contains 13 residues. J is TRBJ1-2 and V is TRBV5-5, with TRBD1 as a possible D gene (5 bases). This receptor was obtained from a man aged 18 to 30 in good health. Sequenced: blood. CDR3 loop: CASSSDSAYGYTF. The CDR3, as DNA: TGTGCCAGCAGCTCCGACAGCGCCTATGGCTACACCTTC.